These T cell receptor beta chains were read from a single sample in a study of cytomegalovirus exposure and HLA in healthy donors. The data were produced by immunoSEQ multiplex PCR, yet TCRdb's version contains in-frame clones alone and is incomplete. The sample records 110,000 or so clones, about 9.4% being singletons. The sample comprised PBMCs. Receptors were obtained from a woman between 40 and 55 years old in good health and CMV-seropositive. CDR3s include the opening cysteine and the closing phenylalanine or tryptophan. A D gene is named only where the DNA matches it firmly. Clone size is given for some rows only: seen once, a few or many times, or a class if the clone is expanded.

cdr3_length,v_call,j_call,clone_size,d_call,cdr3_aa,cdr3_nt
12,TRBV29-1,TRBJ2-7,-,TRBD2,CSVIREGYEQYF,TGCAGCGTGATCAGGGAGGGGTACGAGCAGTACTTC
14,TRBV7-2,TRBJ2-7,-,TRBD1,CASSLGTGEREQYF,TGTGCCAGCAGCTTAGGGACAGGGGAGCGCGAGCAGTACTTC
14,TRBV5-1,TRBJ2-7,few,-,CASSPDRSSYEQYF,TGCGCCAGCAGCCCGGACAGAAGCTCCTACGAGCAGTACTTC
14,TRBV30,TRBJ1-6,-,TRBD1,CAWSSDREDSPLPF,TGTGCCTGGAGTTCGGACAGGGAGGATTCACCCCTCCCCTTT
16,TRBV4-1,TRBJ1-5,-,TRBD1,CASSHLHRDRFQPQHF,TGCGCCAGCAGCCACCTACACCGGGACAGATTTCAGCCCCAGCATTTT
13,TRBV7-9,TRBJ1-1,few,-,CASSLDPNTEAFF,TGTGCCAGCAGCTTAGATCCAAACACTGAAGCTTTCTTT
10,TRBV14,TRBJ1-1,-,-,CASGQTRAFF,TGTGCCAGCGGACAGACGAGAGCTTTCTTT
14,TRBV7-9,TRBJ2-1,few,-,CASSLAGTGNEQFF,TGTGCCAGCAGCTTAGCCGGAACAGGCAATGAGCAGTTCTTC
14,TRBV7-6,TRBJ1-5,-,-,CASSLGPGDQPQHF,TGTGCCAGCAGCTTAGGCCCAGGGGATCAGCCCCAGCATTTT
17,TRBV5-6,TRBJ2-1,few,-,CASSLVLRTAEHNEQFF,TGTGCCAGCAGCTTGGTACTCCGGACAGCGGAGCACAATGAGCAGTTCTTC
14,TRBV27,TRBJ1-2,-,TRBD1,CASSPDRASYGYTF,TGTGCCAGCAGTCCGGACAGGGCTTCCTATGGCTACACCTTC
11,TRBV5-1,TRBJ1-1,few,-,CASRGGTEAFF,TGCGCCAGCCGGGGTGGAACTGAAGCTTTCTTT
12,TRBV29-1,TRBJ2-5,few,TRBD1,CSVQGAQETQYF,TGCAGCGTCCAGGGGGCGCAGGAGACCCAGTACTTC
15,TRBV5-6,TRBJ1-1,few,-,CASRLWGGRGTEAFF,TGTGCCAGCAGACTCTGGGGGGGGCGCGGGACTGAAGCTTTCTTT
14,TRBV6-6,TRBJ1-4,-,TRBD1,CASRPTGGNEKLFF,TGTGCCAGCAGGCCCACAGGGGGCAATGAAAAACTGTTTTTT
13,TRBV7-9,TRBJ1-4,few,-,CASSLILNEKLFF,TGTGCCAGCAGCTTAATCCTAAATGAAAAACTGTTTTTT
19,TRBV28,TRBJ1-6,-,TRBD1,CASGKYGQGGSSYNSPLHF,TGTGCCAGCGGGAAGTATGGACAGGGCGGAAGCTCCTATAATTCACCCCTCCACTTT
15,TRBV7-8,TRBJ1-5,-,-,CASSSGLPGNQPQHF,TGTGCCAGCAGCTCGGGACTCCCTGGGAATCAGCCCCAGCATTTT
12,TRBV2,TRBJ1-2,few,-,CASSPGGNGYTF,TGTGCCAGCAGCCCCGGAGGGAATGGCTACACCTTC
12,TRBV18,TRBJ2-7,-,-,CATSGGTYEQYF,TGTGCCACCTCTGGCGGTACCTACGAGCAGTACTTC
15,TRBV7-9,TRBJ2-5,-,TRBD1,CASSLTRGLGETQYF,TGTGCCAGCAGCTTAACCAGGGGGCTTGGGGAGACCCAGTACTTC
13,TRBV10-1,TRBJ1-1,-,-,CASRLGPNTEAFF,TGCGCCAGCAGGTTGGGGCCGAACACTGAAGCTTTCTTT
12,TRBV7-9,TRBJ2-2,few,-,CASSLVDGELFF,TGTGCCAGCAGCTTAGTAGACGGGGAGCTGTTTTTT
13,TRBV30,TRBJ1-2,-,TRBD1,CAWSADRGLGYTF,TGTGCCTGGAGCGCGGACAGGGGGCTTGGCTACACCTTC
18,TRBV27,TRBJ1-4,-,TRBD1,CASSSAKSTRGRGEKLFF,TGTGCCAGCAGTTCAGCAAAATCGACTAGGGGGCGCGGTGAAAAACTGTTTTTT
17,TRBV7-8,TRBJ2-2,-,TRBD2,CASSARVAGGRTGELFF,TGTGCCAGCAGCGCACGCGTAGCGGGGGGGCGCACCGGGGAGCTGTTTTTT
14,TRBV9,TRBJ1-1,few,-,CASRVGAMNTEAFF,TGTGCCAGCAGGGTAGGGGCCATGAACACTGAAGCTTTCTTT
16,TRBV10-1,TRBJ2-1,-,-,CASSVALGSSYNEQFF,TGCGCCAGCAGTGTGGCCCTTGGGAGCTCCTACAATGAGCAGTTCTTC
16,TRBV14,TRBJ2-5,many,-,CASSQERPSEFGTQYF,TGTGCCAGCAGCCAAGAGCGACCATCGGAGTTTGGGACCCAGTACTTC
13,TRBV19,TRBJ1-1,-,TRBD1,CASSITGTVEAFF,TGTGCCAGTAGTATCACCGGGACAGTTGAAGCTTTCTTT
15,TRBV6-6,TRBJ1-1,-,TRBD1,CASSIQGLGDTEAFF,TGTGCCAGCAGTATACAGGGGCTTGGGGACACTGAAGCTTTCTTT
14,TRBV19,TRBJ2-7,-,-,CASSSRRSSYEQYF,TGTGCCAGTAGTAGCCGGCGGTCCTCCTACGAGCAGTACTTC
15,TRBV10-3,TRBJ1-4,few,-,CAISELGQGNEKLFF,TGTGCCATCAGTGAATTAGGGCAGGGAAATGAAAAACTGTTTTTT
16,TRBV30,TRBJ1-1,-,-,CAWIPPLGLAGTEAFF,TGTGCCTGGATTCCTCCCCTCGGCCTTGCGGGCACTGAAGCTTTCTTT
13,TRBV18,TRBJ2-7,-,TRBD1,CASSPGTGGEQYF,TGTGCCAGCTCACCAGGGACAGGTGGCGAGCAGTACTTC
16,TRBV5-1,TRBJ1-1,-,-,CASSPSSRVLNTEAFF,TGCGCCAGCAGCCCCTCGAGCAGGGTTTTGAACACTGAAGCTTTCTTT
13,TRBV10-2,TRBJ1-1,medium-sized,TRBD1,CASRENRDREAFF,TGCGCCAGCAGGGAAAACCGGGACAGAGAAGCTTTCTTT